The 10 T cell receptor beta chains in this list originate from one sample, sequenced in a study of beta chain features in type 1 diabetes. Study-wide results and limits: Among all four CD4+ subsets, Type 1 diabetes patients had TCRB CDR3s that were moderately but significantly shorter.

These TCRs are of unknown antigen specificity. Expressed TCRB transcripts got sequenced, as all isolated RNA was reverse transcribed. Clones were sequenced by immunoSEQ multiplex PCR, and TCRdb holds only the in-frame ones, with some missing. The sample carries 300,000 to 350,000 clones, about 13% recorded once. Source material: naive CD4+ T cells from blood. These receptors came from a woman aged 18-29 years with type 1 diabetes.

This clone was observed a handful of times. The chain links TRBV2 to TRBJ2-2; D possibly corresponds to TRBD1 (6 bases). The CDR3 length is 13 residues. Germline V gene sequence: CDR1 SNHLY, CDR2 FYNNEI. The ends were cut back, 6 bases at V and 5 bases at J, with 10 bases in the middle. In DNA, the CDR3 is TGTGCCAGCAGACCCAGGGGAACCGGGGAGCTGTTTTTT. Residues: CASRPRGTGELFF. Variable domain in full (rest from reference TRBV2 and TRBJ2-2): EPEVTQTPSHQVTQMGQEVILRCVPISNHLYFYWYRQILGQKVEFLVSFYNNEISEKSEIFDDQFSVERPDGSNFTLKIRSTKLEDSAMYFCASRPRGTGELFFGEGSRLTVL.

This clone has only a few counts. The chain combines TRBV25-1 with TRBJ2-4, with D perhaps matching TRBD1 (6 bases). V was clipped by 7 bases and J by 0 bases, with 13 bases between them. The CDR3 extends over 15 amino acids. Germline V gene lookup returns CDR1 MGHDK and CDR2 SYGVNS. CDR3 loop: CASMGHRLAKNIQYF. For the CDR3, the DNA is TGTGCCAGCATGGGACATCGGCTAGCCAAAAACATTCAGTACTTC.

This CDR3 is CASSQVRGAAKANTGELFF. The CDR3 DNA reads TGTGCCAGCAGCCAAGTAAGGGGTGCCGCGAAGGCGAACACCGGGGAGCTGTTTTTT. The chain is built from TRBV14 and TRBJ2-2; a possible D gene is TRBD1 (5 bases). Trimming removed 1 base from V and 0 bases from J, with 18 bases in between. CDR1 and CDR2 from the germline V gene are SGHDN and FVKESK. This CDR3 has 19 amino acids. Variable domain in full (rest from reference TRBV14 and TRBJ2-2): EAGVTQFPSHSVIEKGQTVTLRCDPISGHDNLYWYRRVMGKEIKFLLHFVKESKQDESGMPNNRFLAERTGGTYSTLKVQPAELEDSGVYFCASSQVRGAAKANTGELFFGEGSRLTVL.

This clone was observed a few times. The V call is TRBV18, the J call TRBJ2-3, with 13 bases fitting TRBD2. The V and J ends lost 4 bases and 6 bases, in that order; junction bases with no gene match: 7. Germline CDR1 is KGHSH and CDR2 is LQKENI. The CDR3 totals 16 residues. CDR3 sequence (DNA): TGTGCCAGCTCACGGGGACTAGCGGGATCCGGTGATACGCAGTATTTT. Protein product: CASSRGLAGSGDTQYF.

This clone has just a few counts. The chain links TRBV5-6 to TRBJ2-1; TRBD2 agrees at 15 bases. The CDR3 length is 17 residues. Germline V gene lookup returns CDR1 SGHDT and CDR2 YYEEEE. V lost 3 bases, J lost 7 bases, and 8 bases stayed unmatched. The CDR3 sequence is CASSSRGLAGGRNEQFF. CDR3 coding DNA: TGTGCCAGCAGCTCGAGAGGACTAGCGGGAGGGAGAAATGAGCAGTTCTTC.

The V and J genes are TRBV20-1 and TRBJ1-1; D ambiguous. Between the trimmed V and J ends, which lost 6 bases and 4 bases, there was a span of 9 bases. The germline CDR1 and CDR2 sequences are DFQATT and SNEGSKA (reference sequence). There are 11 residues in the CDR3. The CDR3 DNA sequence: TGCAGTGCAGTTAGTTCCACTGAAGCTTTCTTT. Encoded protein: CSAVSSTEAFF.

This clone was found a few times. This chain uses TRBV2 with TRBJ1-5; D gene uncertain. CDR1 and CDR2 from the germline V gene are SNHLY and FYNNEI. The length of the CDR3 is 15 residues. V was shortened by 3 bases and J by 4 bases, with 13 bases between the two germline ends. CDR3 sequence reads: CASSDRSRENQPQHF. In DNA form, the CDR3 reads TGTGCCAGCAGTGACAGGTCGAGGGAGAATCAGCCCCAGCATTTT. Together with reference TRBV2 and TRBJ1-5, the CDR3 gives the full variable domain: EPEVTQTPSHQVTQMGQEVILRCVPISNHLYFYWYRQILGQKVEFLVSFYNNEISEKSEIFDDQFSVERPDGSNFTLKIRSTKLEDSAMYFCASSDRSRENQPQHFGDGTRLSIL.

This sequence joins TRBV28 and TRBJ2-4; 11 nucleotides agree with TRBD2. Trimming removed 5 bases from V and 4 bases from J; junction bases left unmatched: 4. CDR1 MDHEN and CDR2 SYDVKM come from the germline V gene. The CDR3 contains 15 residues. The CDR3 reads CASSALAGGKNIQYF. The CDR3 nucleotides read TGTGCCAGCAGTGCGCTAGCGGGAGGAAAAAACATTCAGTACTTC.

This clone has just a few counts. The V call is TRBV5-4, the J call TRBJ2-3; 9 bases agree with TRBD2. Germline values: CDR1 SGHNT, CDR2 YYREEE (reference sequence). The CDR3 is 16 residues long. Germline trimming cut 4 bases from V and 2 bases from J; bases unmatched to any gene: 8. The CDR3 nucleotides are TGTGCCAGCAGCATAGGACTAGCGTCCTACACAGATACGCAGTATTTT. Its protein is CASSIGLASYTDTQYF.

This clone was found a few times. The chain links TRBV6-5 to TRBJ2-7; D call uncertain. Germline V lookup: CDR1 MNHEY, CDR2 SVGAGI. The CDR3 runs to 16 residues. Trimming removed 0 bases at V and 2 bases at J, with 14 bases between. CDR3 nucleotide sequence: TGTGCCAGCAGTTACTCGATAGCACATTACCCCTACGAGCAGTACTTC. Its translation: CASSYSIAHYPYEQYF.